These 25 T cell receptor beta chains came from one sample sequenced in a study of response to subunit inactivated influenza vaccine. Each CDR3 protein gets one entry after TCRdb re-called the RT-PCR reads with MiXCR. The table includes approximately 160,000 distinct CDR3 sequences, around 10% detected once. Source: CD8+ T cells sorted from PBMCs, taken less than 30 months after vaccination. The source of these receptors is a man between 45 and 75 years old who received an inactivated influenza vaccine.

Only a few counts were recorded for this clonotype. The chain links TRBV9 to TRBJ2-7, with TRBD1 identical over 10 bases. CDR3 length equals 14 residues. Germline V gene data show CDR1 as SGDLS and CDR2 as YYNGEE. V gave up 3 bases and J gave up 6 bases; unmatched junction bases: 6. Here the CDR3 DNA reads TGTGCCAGCAGCGCCGGGACAGGGGCTTCCGAGCAGTACTTC. As protein: CASSAGTGASEQYF. Drawing the rest from reference TRBV9 and TRBJ2-7, the complete variable domain is DSGVTQTPKHLITATGQRVTLRCSPRSGDLSVYWYQQSLDQGLQFLIQYYNGEERAKGNILERFSAQQFPDLHSELNLSSLELGDSALYFCASSAGTGASEQYFGPGTRLTVT.

This clonotype was observed a few times. This chain connects TRBV15 to TRBJ2-1; tentatively, D is TRBD2 (5 bases). CDR1 is LNHNV and CDR2 is YYDKDF in the germline V gene (reference sequence). V was cut by 0 bases and J by 7 bases, with 13 bases left in between. The CDR3 is 15 residues long. This CDR3 reads CATSREAGARNEQFF. CDR3 coding DNA: TGTGCCACCAGCAGAGAGGCGGGCGCGAGGAATGAGCAGTTCTTC.

This clonotype has only a few counts. The chain couples TRBV10-3 to TRBJ2-2; TRBD1 aligns across 7 bases. The CDR3 spans 15 residues. Trimming cost V 6 bases and J 2 bases; bases outside gene matches: 6. The germline V gene encodes CDR1 ENHRY and CDR2 SYGVKD. CDR3 bases: TGTGCCATCAGACCGGGACAGATTAACACCGGGGAGCTGTTTTTT. The encoded protein is CAIRPGQINTGELFF.

This clonotype was detected only a few times. The chain has TRBV11-3 and TRBJ1-1; a weak D match, TRBD1 (6 bases). The CDR3 totals 13 residues. CDR1 SGHNT and CDR2 YENEEA come from the germline V gene. V lost 10 bases and J lost 2, with 14 bases in between. This CDR3 reads CATPRGLNTEAFF. As DNA, the CDR3 is TGTGCCACCCCCCGGGGGCTTAACACTGAAGCTTTCTTT.

Ten or more counts support this clonotype. The rearrangement links TRBV5-1 to TRBJ2-3; 8 bases are shared with TRBD1. The ends lost 3 bases at V and 0 bases at J; junction bases unmatched: 6. This CDR3 is built from 16 residues. Germline V CDR1 and CDR2: SGHRS, YFSETQ. The CDR3 is CASSSVDRESTDTQYF. In DNA form, the CDR3 reads TGCGCCAGCAGCTCCGTGGACAGGGAGAGCACAGATACGCAGTATTTT.

This clonotype was detected only a few times. V gene TRBV20-1 combines with J gene TRBJ1-5; D may be TRBD1 (5 bases). The CDR3 extends over 14 amino acids. The V gene lost 3 bases and the J gene lost 3 bases, with 12 bases spanning the gap. CDR1 and CDR2 (germline): DFQATT, SNEGSKA (reference sequence). The CDR3 DNA is TGCAGTGCTAGTGGGGGGGTGCACAATCAGCCCCAGCATTTT. It translates to CSASGGVHNQPQHF.

This clonotype turned up a few times. The V call is TRBV4-3, the J call TRBJ2-7; 10 nucleotides line up with TRBD2. V dropped 2 bases and J dropped 1; count of bases not matched to a gene: 8. From germline, CDR1 is LGHNA and CDR2 YSLEER. The CDR3 loop spans 17 amino acids. DNA of the CDR3: TGCGCCAGCAGCCAATATGCAGGGACTAGCGTGTCCTACGAGCAGTACTTC. Residues: CASSQYAGTSVSYEQYF.

There are a few counts of this clonotype. The chain carries TRBV7-9 and TRBJ1-2; TRBD1 is a possible D gene (5 bases). The CDR3 extends over 15 amino acids. CDR1 is SEHNR, CDR2 FQNEAQ, per germline (reference sequence). V was trimmed by 0 bases and J by 5 bases, leaving 13 bases between them. The CDR3 loop is CASSLAGRSIYGYTF. Written as DNA, the CDR3 is TGTGCCAGCAGCTTAGCGGGACGGTCGATATATGGCTACACCTTC.

V and J are TRBV5-1 and TRBJ2-1, with D perhaps matching TRBD1 (6 bases). The CDR3 contains 14 residues. The ends were cut back, 4 bases at V and 2 bases at J, with 10 bases in the middle. Germline V gene sequence: CDR1 SGHRS, CDR2 YFSETQ. The CDR3 loop is CASSLNRAYNEQFF. The CDR3 DNA is TGCGCCAGCAGCCTTAACAGGGCCTACAATGAGCAGTTCTTC.

In this sample, this clonotype turned up a few times. Here the CDR3 DNA reads TGTGCCAGCAGCCCTACTTTCCGGGACACTGAAGCTTTCTTT. It translates to CASSPTFRDTEAFF. V and J are TRBV7-2 and TRBJ1-1; D remains ambiguous. The germline gives CDR1 SGHTA, CDR2 FQGNSA. With 5 bases removed from V and 3 bases from J, the gap between germline ends came to 13 bases. CDR3 length: 14 amino acids.

The V and J genes are TRBV24-1 and TRBJ1-1, with 10 bases lining up with TRBD1. V lost 12 bases, J lost 6 bases, and 6 bases stayed unmatched. The CDR3 runs 12 residues. Germline V gene data show CDR1 as KGHDR and CDR2 as SFDVKD. In DNA form, the CDR3 reads TGTGCCGCTCGGACAGGGGGTTCTGAAGCTTTCTTT. It translates to CAARTGGSEAFF.

The V call is TRBV9, the J call TRBJ2-5, with TRBD2 identical over 13 bases. Trimming took 3 bases from V and 2 from J; bases not matched to a gene: 4. Germline V gene data show CDR1 as SGDLS and CDR2 as YYNGEE. CDR3 length equals 16 residues. The CDR3 coding sequence is TGTGCCAGCAGCGCAAGACTAGCGGGGGGACAAGAGACCCAGTACTTC. Its translation: CASSARLAGGQETQYF.

V and J are TRBV24-1 and TRBJ2-7; 11 nucleotides agree with TRBD1. In germline, CDR1 is KGHDR, CDR2 SFDVKD. This CDR3 spans 15 amino acids. Trimming cost V 2 bases and J 4 bases; bases outside gene matches: 3. CDR3 bases: TGTGCCACCAGTGATTCGGACAGGGGGCGATACGAGCAGTACTTC. It specifies CATSDSDRGRYEQYF.

Regarding this clonotype: A much larger clone is a single base away; this may be a read error. This chain joins TRBV3-1 and TRBJ2-6; 7 bases agree with TRBD1. The CDR3 has 18 residues. Germline-derived CDR1 and CDR2 are LGHDT and YNNKEL (reference sequence). The CDR3 coding sequence is TGTGCCAGCTGCCAATTGACAGGGTACCTCGCAGGGGCCAACGTCCTGACTTTC. It encodes CASCQLTGYLAGANVLTF. Full variable domain (outside the CDR3, taken from reference TRBV3-1 and TRBJ2-6): DTAVSQTPKYLVTQMGNDKSIKCEQNLGHDTMYWYKQDSKKFLKIMFSYNNKELIINETVPNRFSPKSPDKAHLNLHINSLELGDSAVYFCASCQLTGYLAGANVLTFGAGSRLTVL.

This clonotype was picked up many times. The chain combines TRBV18 with TRBJ2-1; 8 nucleotides agree with TRBD2. CDR1 KGHSH and CDR2 LQKENI come from the germline V gene. The junction had 11 bases not matched to a gene; V was cut back by 10 bases and J by 3 bases. This CDR3 comprises 15 residues. The CDR3 region is CATKGSGTIYNEQFF. DNA of the CDR3: TGTGCCACCAAAGGTAGCGGGACTATCTACAATGAGCAGTTCTTC.

This clonotype was recorded a few times. The gene calls are TRBV6-2 or TRBV6-3 and TRBJ2-1; 8 bases agree with TRBD2. The V gene's germline CDR1 is MNHEY and CDR2 SVGEGT. The CDR3 covers 15 residues. V lost 6 bases to trimming and J lost 4 bases; unmatched junction nucleotides: 8. CDR3 loop: CASSRAGEPYNEQFF. CDR3 coding DNA: TGTGCCAGCAGCCGAGCGGGAGAGCCGTACAATGAGCAGTTCTTC.

This clonotype was observed a handful of times. Written as DNA, the CDR3 is TGTGCCAGGACCGAACAGGGGGCCCATGGCTACACCTTC. As protein: CARTEQGAHGYTF. V and J are TRBV2 and TRBJ1-2, with 9 bases aligning to TRBD1. Trimming removed 9 bases from V and 6 bases from J; junction bases left unmatched: 8. The germline V gene encodes CDR1 SNHLY and CDR2 FYNNEI. CDR3 size: 13 residues.

The V gene is TRBV6-2 or TRBV6-3, the J gene TRBJ2-7, with a possible D match to TRBD1 (6 bases). The CDR3 runs to 15 residues. CDR1 and CDR2 (germline): MNHEY, SVGEGT. Trimming pared 6 bases from V and 2 bases from J, leaving 17 bases between. The CDR3 spells CASSQDRDTPYEQYF. CDR3 in DNA: TGTGCCAGCAGCCAAGACCGGGACACTCCCTACGAGCAGTACTTC.

This clonotype was seen only a few times. The chain couples TRBV4-3 to TRBJ2-7, with D possibly matching TRBD2 (5 bases). With 0 bases removed from V and 2 bases from J, the gap between germline ends came to 11 bases. CDR1 LGHNA and CDR2 YSLEER come from the germline V gene. This CDR3 has 15 amino acids. DNA of the CDR3: TGCGCCAGCAGCCAAGATCTTGACGGGGCCTACGAGCAGTACTTC. It codes for CASSQDLDGAYEQYF.

This clonotype was recorded a few times. A read error may account for a junction end that differs from germline. The chain recombines TRBV4-2 with TRBJ1-1, with D maybe TRBD1 (6 bases). The V gene's germline CDR1 is LGHNA and CDR2 YNFKEQ. This CDR3 has 15 residues. Here the CDR3 reads CASSQPQGMNTEAFF. The CDR3 nucleotides are TGTGCCAGTAGCCAACCCCAGGGGATGAACACTGAAGCTTTCTTT.

This clonotype appeared a few times. This chain uses TRBV4-2 with TRBJ2-2; either TRBD1 or TRBD2 may fit D (6 bases each). The CDR3 covers 15 residues. Deletions cut 4 bases from V and 4 bases from J, with 13 bases between. Germline V gene data show CDR1 as LGHNA and CDR2 as YNFKEQ. The CDR3 loop reads CASSLGGPATGELFF. CDR3 in DNA: TGTGCCAGCAGCCTAGGGGGGCCGGCCACCGGGGAGCTGTTTTTT.

The genes are TRBV4-1 and TRBJ2-5; TRBD2 is a possible D gene (6 bases). CDR3 length: 19 residues. CDR1 is MGHRA and CDR2 is YSYEKL in the germline V gene. V lost 2 bases and J 1 base, leaving 23 bases between the germline ends. In DNA form, the CDR3 reads TGCGCCAGCAGCCAACAGCCCCCCCACCTAGCGCTGGGCCAAGAGACCCAGTACTTC. Its protein product is CASSQQPPHLALGQETQYF.

This CDR3 is CRDRPAGEKTEAFF. CDR3 DNA sequence: TGCAGAGACAGGCCGGCAGGAGAAAAGACTGAAGCTTTCTTT. The J gene is TRBJ1-1, the V gene TRBV20-1; D perhaps matches TRBD1 (6 bases). The germline CDR1 and CDR2 sequences are DFQATT and SNEGSKA (reference sequence). This CDR3 region has 14 residues.

This clonotype appeared a few times. At one end the junction does not follow the germline gene, possibly because of a read error. The V call is TRBV7-9, the J call TRBJ2-7; 14 bases are shared with TRBD2. Germline V gene sequence: CDR1 SEHNR, CDR2 FQNEAQ (reference sequence). The CDR3 spans 13 residues. Here the CDR3 reads CASSPGGLAGEFF. CDR3 nucleotide sequence: TGTGCCAGCAGCCCCGGGGGACTAGCGGGAGAGTTCTTC.

This sequence joins TRBV28 and TRBJ1-4, with D unclear. Germline CDR1 reads MDHEN; CDR2 reads SYDVKM. This CDR3 has 15 residues. With 1 base removed from V and 0 bases from J, the gap between germline ends came to 6 bases. DNA of the CDR3: TGTGCCAGCAGTTTATTAACCACAACTAATGAAAAACTGTTTTTT. Translating it yields CASSLLTTTNEKLFF.